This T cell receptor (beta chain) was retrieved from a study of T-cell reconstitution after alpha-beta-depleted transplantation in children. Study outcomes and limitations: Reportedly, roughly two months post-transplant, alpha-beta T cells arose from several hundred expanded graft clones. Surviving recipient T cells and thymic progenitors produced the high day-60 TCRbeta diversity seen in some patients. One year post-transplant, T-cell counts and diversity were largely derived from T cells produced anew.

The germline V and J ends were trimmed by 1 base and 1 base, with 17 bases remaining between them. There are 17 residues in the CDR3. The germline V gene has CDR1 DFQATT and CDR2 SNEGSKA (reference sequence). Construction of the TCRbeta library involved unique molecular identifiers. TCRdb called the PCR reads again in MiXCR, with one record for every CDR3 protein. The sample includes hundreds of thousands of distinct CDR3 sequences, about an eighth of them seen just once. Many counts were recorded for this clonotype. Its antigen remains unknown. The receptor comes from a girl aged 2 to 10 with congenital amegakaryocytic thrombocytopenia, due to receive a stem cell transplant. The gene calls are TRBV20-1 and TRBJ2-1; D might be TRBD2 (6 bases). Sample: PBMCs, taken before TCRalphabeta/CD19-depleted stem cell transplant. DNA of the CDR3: TGCAGTGCTAGAGGCCGCCAGCGGGTCCCATCCTACAATGAGCAGTTCTTC. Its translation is CSARGRQRVPSYNEQFF.